This is a list of T cell receptor beta chains from one sample in a study of blood T cell repertoires in COVID-19. Using immunoSEQ multiplex PCR, the repertoire was profiled, and TCRdb retains in-frame clones only, with some absent. The table has approximately 240,000 clones, approximately 80% seen once. The sequencing input was peripheral blood. Every receptor here comes from a woman of 80 years or more with active or convalescent COVID-19. Both conserved end residues are part of each CDR3. The order of the fields is V gene, J gene, CDR3 protein.

V gene: TRBV10-2
J gene: TRBJ2-1
CDR3 protein: CASRFASYNEQFF

V gene: TRBV30
J gene: TRBJ1-2
CDR3 protein: CAWSNRRTANYGYTF

V gene: TRBV6-6
J gene: TRBJ1-3
CDR3 protein: CASSPGGSLSGNTIYF

V gene: TRBV28
J gene: TRBJ1-2
CDR3 protein: CASSSFPGESRDGYTF

V gene: TRBV5-1
J gene: TRBJ1-2
CDR3 protein: CASSFSSRGVDGYTF

V gene: TRBV6-5
J gene: TRBJ1-5
CDR3 protein: CASRAGGSGNQPQHF

V gene: TRBV4-1
J gene: TRBJ2-1
CDR3 protein: CASSQVSDNEQFF

V gene: TRBV7-8
J gene: TRBJ1-1
CDR3 protein: CASSQGHNTEAFF

V gene: TRBV19
J gene: TRBJ1-2
CDR3 protein: CASSIPYRGNYGYTF

V gene: TRBV11-3
J gene: TRBJ2-1
CDR3 protein: CASSPQLGQAPYNEQFF

V gene: TRBV6-6
J gene: TRBJ1-1
CDR3 protein: CASKEGPEEAFF

V gene: TRBV19
J gene: TRBJ2-2
CDR3 protein: CASRDHTSGSGRGELFF

V gene: TRBV18
J gene: TRBJ2-3
CDR3 protein: CASSPNRQGPSTDTQYF

V gene: TRBV2
J gene: TRBJ2-3
CDR3 protein: CASSLQRGGADTQYF

V gene: TRBV30
J gene: TRBJ1-4
CDR3 protein: CAWRGEGYEKLFF

V gene: TRBV18
J gene: TRBJ2-5
CDR3 protein: CASSPPVTSGRRETQYF